The sequence of this TCR beta chain was determined in a study of blood T cell repertoires in COVID-19. Across the whole study: Samples representing acute and convalescent COVID-19 were sourced from the United States, Italy and Spain. T cells, B-cell-depleted T cells, or PBMCs provided the cDNA or gDNA that served as material.

As originally analysed: Cell counts per sample came from amplifying reference gene primers. TCRdb's copy holds only in-frame clones and misses some; the assay was immunoSEQ multiplex PCR. The DNA was the basis for D and trimming; V, J and clone size are from that table. The sample gives some 460,000 clones, around nine tenths of which show up once; roughly 4% is in the top ten. Per the germline V gene, CDR1 is MNHEY and CDR2 is SMNVEV (reference sequence). V was trimmed by 3 bases and J by 0 bases, leaving 7 bases between them. The CDR3 consists of 14 residues. Sequenced: peripheral blood. This clonotype originated in a woman younger than 45 with acute or convalescent COVID-19. The genes are TRBV27 and TRBJ2-3; D perhaps matches TRBD1 (6 bases). CDR3 in DNA: TGTGCCAGCAGTTTCCAGGGGAGCACAGATACGCAGTATTTT. It translates to CASSFQGSTDTQYF.